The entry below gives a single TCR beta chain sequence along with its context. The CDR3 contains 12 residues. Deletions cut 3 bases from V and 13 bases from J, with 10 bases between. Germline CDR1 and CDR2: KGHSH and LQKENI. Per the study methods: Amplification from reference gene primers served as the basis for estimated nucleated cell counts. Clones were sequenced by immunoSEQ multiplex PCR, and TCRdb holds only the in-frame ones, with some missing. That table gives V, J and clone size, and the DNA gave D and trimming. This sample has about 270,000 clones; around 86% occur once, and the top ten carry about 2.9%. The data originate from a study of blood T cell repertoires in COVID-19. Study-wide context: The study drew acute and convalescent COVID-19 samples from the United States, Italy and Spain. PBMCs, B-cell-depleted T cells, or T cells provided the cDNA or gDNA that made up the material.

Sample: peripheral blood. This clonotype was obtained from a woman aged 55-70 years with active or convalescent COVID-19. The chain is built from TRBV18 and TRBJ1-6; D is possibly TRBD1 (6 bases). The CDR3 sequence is CASSPGGFPLHF. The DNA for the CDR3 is TGTGCCAGCTCACCTGGGGGCTTCCCCCTCCACTTT.